This T cell receptor (beta chain) was identified during a study of cytomegalovirus exposure and HLA in healthy donors. Whole-study context: The 120 validation repertoires and the approximately 630 first-cohort repertoires shared a platform, a later analysis reported.

Assay used: immunoSEQ multiplex PCR; TCRdb lists only in-frame clones, some missing. The table has about 98,000 clones, roughly 87% seen once. Broader study findings: A few CMV-associated chains were confirmed in vitro to be specific for CMV antigens.

Of note for this clone: Its specificity is not known.

Sequenced sample: PBMCs. The TCR comes from a young man in good health and CMV-seropositive.

The CDR3 DNA follows: TGCGCCAGCAGCCAAGATTCTAGCTACGAGCAGTACTTC. Protein product: CASSQDSSYEQYF. This chain uses TRBV4-1 with TRBJ2-7; D is ambiguous. The germline V gene has CDR1 MGHRA and CDR2 YSYEKL. The V and J ends lost 0 bases and 3 bases respectively, with 6 bases between them. This CDR3 contains 13 residues.